This entry features one TCR beta chain sequence. Its antigen is not known. These data come from a study of cytomegalovirus exposure and HLA in healthy donors. In germline, CDR1 is SNHLY, CDR2 FYNNEI. The CDR3 is 17 amino acids. J lost 3 bases, V lost 6 bases, and 12 bases had no gene match. The PCR ran on 60 Vbeta and 13 Jbeta primers. Assay used: immunoSEQ multiplex PCR; TCRdb lists only in-frame clones, some missing. Here the sample table reports 130,000 to 150,000 clones. General study results and limits: Several of the most significant clusters appeared linked to common viral pathogens, based on a later analysis. Most observed TCR sequences were rare, whereas some public TCRs were detected in many donors.

The source is a man in his forties or fifties in good health and CMV-seronegative. V gene TRBV2 combines with J gene TRBJ1-4; the match to TRBD1 covers 8 bases. The source material was PBMCs. The CDR3 sequence: CASSRDRGRTSNEKLFF. DNA for the CDR3: TGTGCCAGCAGCCGAGACAGGGGTAGGACATCTAATGAAAAACTGTTTTTT.